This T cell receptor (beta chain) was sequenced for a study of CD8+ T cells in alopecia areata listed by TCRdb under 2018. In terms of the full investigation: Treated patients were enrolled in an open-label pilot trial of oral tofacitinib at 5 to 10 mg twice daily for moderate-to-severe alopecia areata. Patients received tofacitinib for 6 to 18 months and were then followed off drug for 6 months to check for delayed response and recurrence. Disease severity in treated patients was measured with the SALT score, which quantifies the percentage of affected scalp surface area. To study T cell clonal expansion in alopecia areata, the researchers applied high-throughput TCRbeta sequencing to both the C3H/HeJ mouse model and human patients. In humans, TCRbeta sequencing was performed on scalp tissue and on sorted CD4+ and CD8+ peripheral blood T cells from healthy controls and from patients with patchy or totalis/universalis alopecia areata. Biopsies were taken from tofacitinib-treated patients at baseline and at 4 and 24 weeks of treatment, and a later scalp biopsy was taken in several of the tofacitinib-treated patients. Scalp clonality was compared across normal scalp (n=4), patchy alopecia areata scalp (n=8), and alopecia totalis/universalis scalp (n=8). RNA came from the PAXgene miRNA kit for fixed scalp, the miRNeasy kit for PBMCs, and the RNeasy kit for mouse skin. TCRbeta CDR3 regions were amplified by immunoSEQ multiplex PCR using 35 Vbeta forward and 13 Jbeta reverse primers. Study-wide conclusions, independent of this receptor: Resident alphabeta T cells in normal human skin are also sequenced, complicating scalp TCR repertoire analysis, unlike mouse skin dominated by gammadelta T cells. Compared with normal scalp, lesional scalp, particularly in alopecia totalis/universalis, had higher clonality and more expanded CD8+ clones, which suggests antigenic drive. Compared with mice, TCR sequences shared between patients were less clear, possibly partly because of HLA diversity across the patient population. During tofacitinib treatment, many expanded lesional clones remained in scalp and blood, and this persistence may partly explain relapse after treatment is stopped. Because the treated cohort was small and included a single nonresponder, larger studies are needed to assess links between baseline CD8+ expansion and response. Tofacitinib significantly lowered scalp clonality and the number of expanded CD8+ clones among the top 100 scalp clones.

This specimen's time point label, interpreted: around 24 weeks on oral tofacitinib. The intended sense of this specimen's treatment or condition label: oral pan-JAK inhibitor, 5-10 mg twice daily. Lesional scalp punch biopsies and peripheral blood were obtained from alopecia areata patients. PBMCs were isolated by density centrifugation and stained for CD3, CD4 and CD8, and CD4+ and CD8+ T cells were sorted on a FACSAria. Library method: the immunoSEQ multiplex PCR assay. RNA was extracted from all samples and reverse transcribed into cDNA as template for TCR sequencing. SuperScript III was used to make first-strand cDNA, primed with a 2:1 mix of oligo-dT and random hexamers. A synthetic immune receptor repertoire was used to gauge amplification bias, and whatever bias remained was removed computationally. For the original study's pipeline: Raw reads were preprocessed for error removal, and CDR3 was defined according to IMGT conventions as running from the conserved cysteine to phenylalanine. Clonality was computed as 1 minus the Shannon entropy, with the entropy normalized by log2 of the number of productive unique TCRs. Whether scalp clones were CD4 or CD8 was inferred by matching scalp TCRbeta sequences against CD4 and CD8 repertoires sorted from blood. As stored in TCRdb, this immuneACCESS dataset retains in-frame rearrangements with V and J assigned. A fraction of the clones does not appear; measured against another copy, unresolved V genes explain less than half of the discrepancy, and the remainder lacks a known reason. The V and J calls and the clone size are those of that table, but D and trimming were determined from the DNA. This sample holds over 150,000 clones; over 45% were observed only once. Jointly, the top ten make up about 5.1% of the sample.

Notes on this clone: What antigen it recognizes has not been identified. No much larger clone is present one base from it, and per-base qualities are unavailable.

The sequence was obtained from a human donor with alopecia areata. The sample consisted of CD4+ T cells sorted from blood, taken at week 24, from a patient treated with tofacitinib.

The nucleotide sequence reads as follows: TGTGCCAGCAGCTTTCGAACCTACGAGCAGTACTTC. Its protein product is CASSFRTYEQYF. The rearrangement joined TRBV7-2 to TRBJ2-7; the D segment cannot be called with confidence. Taken from cysteine to phenylalanine, the CDR3 has 12 residues. The entry retains the CDR3 DNA only, 36 bases that are in frame from base 1. A distance of 5 bases separates the germline ends of V and J, which lose 3 bases and 2 bases respectively. CDR1 is given as SGHTA and CDR2 as FQGNSA, both from the germline V gene.